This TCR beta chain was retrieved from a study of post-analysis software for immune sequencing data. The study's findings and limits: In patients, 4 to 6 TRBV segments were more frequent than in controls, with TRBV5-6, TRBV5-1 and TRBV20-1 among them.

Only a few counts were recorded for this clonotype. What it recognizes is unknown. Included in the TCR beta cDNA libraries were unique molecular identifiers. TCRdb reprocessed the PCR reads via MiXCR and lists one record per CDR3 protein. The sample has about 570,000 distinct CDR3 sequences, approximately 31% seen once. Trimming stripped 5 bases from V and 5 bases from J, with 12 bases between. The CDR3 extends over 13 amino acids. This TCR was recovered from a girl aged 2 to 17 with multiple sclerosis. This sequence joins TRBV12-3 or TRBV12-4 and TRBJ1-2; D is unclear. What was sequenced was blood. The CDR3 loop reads CASSADGFYGYTF. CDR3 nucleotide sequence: TGTGCCAGCAGTGCCGACGGATTTTATGGCTACACCTTC.